Listed here is a single TCR beta chain. Its specific antigen is unknown. Within one base of it there is no much larger clone, and no base qualities were kept. The data are from a study of blood T cell repertoires in COVID-19 (dated by TCRdb to 2018 to 2020). Turning to the overall study: Samples from collaborators originated in the United States, Italy and Spain and spanned both the acute and convalescent phases of COVID-19. The prospective study material was composed of cDNA or gDNA derived from T cells, B-cell-depleted T cells, or PBMCs. The dataset comprised deeply sampled blood TCRbeta repertoires from subjects exposed to, actively infected with, or recovered from COVID-19. The repertoires were made available in a free public database intended to serve as a resource for research on the immune response to SARS-CoV-2. The samples were drawn from the first 160 participants of the ongoing ImmuneRACE study and from under 1,500 subjects provided by 6 global collaborators. Sample metadata almost always included a de-identified subject ID, COVID-19 status, age in years and sex. Where available, HLA class I and class II types were obtained from metadata supplied by the sample provider rather than from assay-based typing.

Findings and caveats that apply to the study as a whole: How much clinical and demographic metadata was included differed by source and by participant, and the metadata was provided uncurated.

TCRbeta CDR3 regions were amplified from genomic DNA by means of the immunoSEQ Assay, a bias-controlled multiplex PCR. As for how the authors treated the data: Nucleated cell counts per sample were estimated from amplification of reference gene primers within the assay. Sequence reads were collapsed and filtered to measure the absolute abundance of every unique TCRbeta CDR3 rearrangement. For each sample, productive Simpson clonality was calculated as the square root of Simpson's diversity index over productive rearrangements. TCRdb took this table from immuneACCESS and kept in-frame rearrangements with V and J called. Such tables lack part of the clones; where checked against another copy, unresolved V genes explain under half of the gap, and the rest is unexplained. The D gene and trimming were derived from the DNA, and the V and J assignments and clone size from that table. In this sample the table shows tens of thousands of clones, more than 80% of which occur a single time. Approximately 10% of the sample is held by the ten biggest clonotypes.

The CDR3 has 15 amino acids, counting the end cysteine and phenylalanine. Only CDR3 DNA is held: 45 bases, read in frame from base 1. After removal of 4 bases from V and 2 bases from J, the junction retains 5 bases not matched to a gene. Looking up the germline V gene (reference sequence) yields CDR1 SEHNR and CDR2 FQNEAQ. Collaborating institutions collected whole blood in K2EDTA tubes following their own protocols. For TCRbeta analysis, collaborator samples were shipped as frozen whole blood, as isolated PBMCs, or as DNA extracted from either sample type. Recombination linked TRBV7-9 to TRBJ2-1, and 7 bases in between align with TRBD2. This clonotype was obtained from a man younger than 40 with active or convalescent COVID-19. The sample was peripheral blood. The bases read TGTGCCAGCAGCTCTCGGACTAGTCCCTACAATGAGCAGTTCTTC. This gives the protein CASSSRTSPYNEQFF.